This T cell receptor (beta chain) was recovered during a study of blood T cell repertoires in COVID-19. The V segment lost 1 base and the J segment 2 bases; nucleotides outside the gene matches: 12. The CDR3 has 17 residues. Germline V gives CDR1 GTSNPN, CDR2 SVGIG (reference sequence). Generated by immunoSEQ multiplex PCR, the TCRdb table keeps only in-frame clones and is missing some. In the table there are 200,000 to 300,000 clones, roughly 88% of which are singletons. Source material: PBMCs or T cells enriched from blood (not recorded which). The TCR originated in a woman between 35 and 50 years old with acute COVID-19. The chain carries TRBV30 and TRBJ2-3; 7 bases fit TRBD1. The DNA of the CDR3 is TGTGCCTGGAGTGGAAGTTACGGGACAGTGATCACAGATACGCAGTATTTT. It yields the protein CAWSGSYGTVITDTQYF.